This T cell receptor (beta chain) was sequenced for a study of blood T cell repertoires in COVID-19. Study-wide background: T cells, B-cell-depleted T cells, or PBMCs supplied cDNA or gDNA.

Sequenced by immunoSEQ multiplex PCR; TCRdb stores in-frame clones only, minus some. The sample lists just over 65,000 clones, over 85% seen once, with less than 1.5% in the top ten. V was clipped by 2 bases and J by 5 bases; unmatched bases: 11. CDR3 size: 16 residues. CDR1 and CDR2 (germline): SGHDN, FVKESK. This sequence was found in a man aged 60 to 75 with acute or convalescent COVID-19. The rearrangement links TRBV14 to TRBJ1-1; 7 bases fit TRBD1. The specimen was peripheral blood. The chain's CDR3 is CASSQRLPGGLTEAFF. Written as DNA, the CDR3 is TGTGCCAGCAGCCAAAGACTTCCAGGGGGTTTGACTGAAGCTTTCTTT.